This is a list of T cell receptor beta chains from one sample in a study of cytomegalovirus exposure and HLA in healthy donors. Libraries were prepared by immunoSEQ multiplex PCR; TCRdb keeps only in-frame clonotypes and omits some of them. The data show tens of thousands of clones, around three quarters seen once. The sample was PBMCs. The receptors originated from a man in his late teens or twenties in good health and CMV-seropositive. Each CDR3 is given with its conserved first and last residue. D genes are given only for firm matches. Not every row has a clone size; where given, it reads once, few, many or a size class.

TRBJ1-6,NA,TRBV19,few,CASNDRRNSPLHF,TGTGCCAGTAATGACAGGAGGAATTCACCCCTCCACTTT
TRBJ1-5,TRBD1,TRBV6-5,NA,CASSLLTGGGQPQHF,TGTGCCAGCAGTCTCCTGACAGGGGGCGGTCAGCCCCAGCATTTT
TRBJ2-1,TRBD2,TRBV2,NA,CASSEGSGSWEQFF,TGTGCCAGCAGTGAGGGTAGCGGGAGTTGGGAGCAGTTCTTC
TRBJ1-1,NA,TRBV15,NA,CATSTGGTEAFF,TGTGCCACCAGCACTGGAGGGACTGAAGCTTTCTTT
TRBJ1-6,TRBD1,TRBV10-3,NA,CAISDKSGGSPLHF,TGTGCCATCAGCGATAAATCAGGGGGTTCACCCCTCCACTTT
TRBJ1-6,TRBD1,TRBV13,NA,CASHPGGSYNSPLHF,TGTGCCAGCCACCCAGGGGGATCCTATAATTCACCCCTCCACTTT
TRBJ2-7,NA,TRBV30,NA,CAWSVSGAIHEQYF,TGTGCCTGGAGTGTATCTGGGGCTATACACGAGCAGTACTTC
TRBJ2-5,TRBD2,TRBV9,NA,CASSARGGRETQYF,TGTGCCAGCAGCGCGCGGGGGGGCAGGGAGACCCAGTACTTC
TRBJ1-2,NA,TRBV4-2,NA,CASSQEPGAGYTF,TGTGCCAGCAGCCAAGAGCCAGGGGCTGGCTACACCTTC
TRBJ1-1,NA,TRBV25-1,NA,CASSPLQGDAEAFF,TGTGCCAGCAGTCCACTACAGGGCGACGCTGAAGCTTTCTTT
TRBJ2-7,TRBD2,TRBV29-1,NA,CSVDMAGAYEQYF,TGCAGCGTTGATATGGCGGGAGCCTACGAGCAGTACTTC
TRBJ1-2,TRBD1,TRBV14,NA,CASSAGTGDGYTF,TGTGCCAGCAGCGCCGGGACAGGGGATGGCTACACCTTC
TRBJ2-5,NA,TRBV7-9,once,CASNSGVGIQETQYF,TGTGCCAGCAACTCGGGAGTGGGGATCCAAGAGACCCAGTACTTC
TRBJ2-7,TRBD2,TRBV13,NA,CASSPSGTSGGASYEQYF,TGTGCCAGCAGCCCTAGTGGGACTAGCGGGGGGGCCTCCTACGAGCAGTACTTC
TRBJ1-1,TRBD1,TRBV30,NA,CAWTTGVLNTEAFF,TGTGCCTGGACCACAGGGGTCCTAAACACTGAAGCTTTCTTT
TRBJ1-2,TRBD1,TRBV5-6,once,CASSLETGRYTF,TGTGCCAGCAGCTTGGAGACAGGGAGGTACACCTTC
TRBJ2-7,TRBD1,TRBV2,NA,CASFGTGRSYEQYF,TGTGCCAGCTTTGGGACAGGGCGCTCCTACGAGCAGTACTTC
TRBJ1-6,NA,TRBV5-1,NA,CASSLGTDSPLHF,TGCGCCAGCAGCTTGGGTACGGATTCACCCCTCCACTTT
TRBJ2-2,NA,TRBV30,NA,CAWSVAGNTGELFF,TGTGCCTGGAGTGTAGCGGGGAACACCGGGGAGCTGTTTTTT
TRBJ2-1,NA,TRBV10-2,NA,CASSESAGSSYNEQFF,TGCGCCAGCAGTGAGTCGGCGGGGAGCTCCTACAATGAGCAGTTCTTC
TRBJ1-6,TRBD1,TRBV28,NA,CASSSRDRFNSPLHF,TGTGCCAGCAGTTCCCGGGACAGGTTCAATTCACCCCTCCACTTT
TRBJ2-7,TRBD1,TRBV10-3,NA,CAIRDLTGENPYEQYF,TGTGCCATCAGGGACTTGACAGGGGAGAATCCCTACGAGCAGTACTTC
TRBJ2-6,NA,TRBV7-9,NA,CASSLAAWGPPGANVLTF,TGTGCCAGCAGCTTAGCGGCGTGGGGGCCCCCTGGGGCCAACGTCCTGACTTTC
TRBJ1-1,TRBD1,TRBV29-1,NA,CSVLQGWGTEAFF,TGCAGCGTTCTACAGGGGTGGGGGACTGAAGCTTTCTTT
TRBJ1-2,TRBD1,TRBV9,NA,CASSGTGTDNYGYTF,TGTGCCAGCAGCGGAACCGGGACAGATAACTATGGCTACACCTTC
TRBJ1-5,NA,TRBV19,NA,CASRDGQLRKPQHF,TGTGCCAGTAGAGACGGACAGCTACGTAAGCCCCAGCATTTT
TRBJ1-1,NA,TRBV29-1,NA,CSVEGKEGTSNTEAFF,TGCAGCGTTGAAGGTAAGGAGGGGACCTCGAACACTGAAGCTTTCTTT
TRBJ2-1,NA,TRBV30,NA,CAWSTGWARGRGEQFF,TGTGCCTGGAGTACAGGGTGGGCTAGGGGGCGGGGTGAGCAGTTCTTC
TRBJ1-1,TRBD1,TRBV9,NA,CASRKGQGVTEAFF,TGTGCCAGCAGGAAAGGACAGGGGGTGACTGAAGCTTTCTTT
TRBJ2-7,NA,TRBV29-1,NA,CSVEGLGYEQYF,TGCAGCGTTGAAGGACTAGGCTACGAGCAGTACTTC
TRBJ1-4,NA,TRBV5-1,NA,CASSGASGATNEKLFF,TGCGCCAGCAGTGGGGCCTCGGGTGCAACTAATGAAAAACTGTTTTTT
TRBJ1-5,NA,TRBV7-2,NA,CASSPVWGPGQPQHF,TGTGCCAGCAGTCCTGTATGGGGGCCGGGTCAGCCCCAGCATTTT
TRBJ2-1,NA,TRBV20-1,NA,CSARDLNEQFF,TGCAGTGCTAGAGACCTCAATGAGCAGTTCTTC
TRBJ2-1,TRBD2,TRBV10-3,few,CAISESMGLAGGAYNEQFF,TGTGCCATCAGTGAGTCGATGGGACTAGCGGGAGGGGCCTACAATGAGCAGTTCTTC
TRBJ2-7,TRBD2,TRBV6-1,few,CASSHAGGGYEQYF,TGTGCCAGCAGCCATGCGGGAGGTGGCTACGAGCAGTACTTC
TRBJ2-7,TRBD2,TRBV4-1,NA,CASSQDDLASGIYEQYF,TGCGCCAGCAGCCAAGATGACTTGGCTAGCGGGATTTACGAGCAGTACTTC
TRBJ2-1,NA,TRBV5-1,NA,CASSLERPDNEQFF,TGCGCCAGCAGCTTGGAGAGGCCCGACAATGAGCAGTTCTTC
TRBJ1-4,NA,TRBV30,NA,CAWSSGEKLFF,TGTGCCTGGAGTTCAGGTGAAAAACTGTTTTTT
TRBJ2-4,NA,TRBV6-7,NA,CALPRGEAKNIQYF,TGTGCCCTACCCCGCGGGGAAGCCAAAAACATTCAGTACTTC
TRBJ1-2,NA,TRBV10-2,NA,CATRHSPGYTF,TGCGCCACCCGACATTCCCCCGGCTACACCTTC
TRBJ1-4,TRBD1,TRBV6-5,NA,CASRQGASEKLFF,TGTGCCAGCAGACAGGGGGCGAGTGAAAAACTGTTTTTT
TRBJ1-1,NA,TRBV5-1,few,CASSPRGQNTEAFF,TGCGCCAGCAGCCCAAGGGGTCAGAACACTGAAGCTTTCTTT
TRBJ2-3,TRBD1,TRBV15,NA,CATSRRQGGLGDTQYF,TGTGCCACCAGCAGGCGACAGGGGGGCTTGGGAGATACGCAGTATTTT
TRBJ1-1,TRBD1,TRBV5-4,few,CASSPRDRLAEAFF,TGTGCCAGCAGCCCACGGGACAGGTTGGCTGAAGCTTTCTTT
TRBJ1-2,NA,TRBV5-4,NA,CASSWGDYGYTF,TGTGCCAGCAGCTGGGGAGACTATGGCTACACCTTC
TRBJ2-7,NA,TRBV29-1,NA,CSAGALGYEQYF,TGCAGCGCAGGGGCTCTAGGCTACGAGCAGTACTTC
TRBJ2-3,TRBD2,TRBV6-5,NA,CASSTTSGASMGQYF,TGTGCCAGCAGTACAACTAGCGGGGCCTCAATGGGGCAGTATTTT
TRBJ2-3,NA,TRBV7-2,few,CASSHDRPLALRTDTQYF,TGTGCCAGCAGCCACGATAGGCCGCTAGCGCTCCGCACAGATACGCAGTATTTT
TRBJ2-2,TRBD2,TRBV7-3,few,CASSPSGGWNGELFF,TGTGCCAGCAGCCCCTCCGGGGGGTGGAACGGGGAGCTGTTTTTT
TRBJ2-1,TRBD2,TRBV9,NA,CASSGGGDDTNEQFF,TGTGCCAGCAGCGGTGGGGGGGATGATACCAATGAGCAGTTCTTC
TRBJ2-7,TRBD2,TRBV6-4,NA,CASIGLAVSYEQYF,TGTGCCAGCATCGGACTAGCGGTCTCCTACGAGCAGTACTTC
TRBJ2-7,TRBD1,TRBV11-2,NA,CASSNSGQGGEQYF,TGTGCCAGCAGCAACTCCGGACAGGGAGGCGAGCAGTACTTC
TRBJ1-1,TRBD1,TRBV19,NA,CASNKDRDREAFF,TGTGCCAGTAACAAAGACCGGGACAGAGAAGCTTTCTTT
TRBJ1-1,NA,TRBV30,NA,CAWSNWGGVNTEAFF,TGTGCCTGGAGCAACTGGGGGGGAGTGAACACTGAAGCTTTCTTT
TRBJ1-2,NA,TRBV29-1,few,CSVATYGSGPGYGYTF,TGCAGCGTTGCTACCTATGGTTCCGGCCCGGGATATGGCTACACCTTC
TRBJ1-2,TRBD1,TRBV4-2,NA,CASSNPGQGAYGYTF,TGTGCCAGCAGCAATCCAGGACAGGGGGCGTACGGCTACACCTTC
TRBJ1-4,TRBD1,TRBV4-1,once,CASSHGQGFMATNEKLFF,TGCGCCAGCAGCCATGGACAGGGGTTTATGGCAACTAATGAAAAACTGTTTTTT
TRBJ2-5,TRBD2,TRBV4-1,NA,CASTSREGETQYF,TGCGCCAGCACCTCCAGGGAGGGAGAGACCCAGTACTTC
TRBJ1-1,NA,TRBV5-6,NA,CASSREAGLDPLGAFF,TGTGCCAGCAGCCGCGAAGCGGGTCTGGACCCTTTGGGAGCTTTCTTT